This T cell receptor (beta chain) was profiled in a study of Ad26.COV2.S vaccination and SARS-CoV-2 variants. About the study: In the study, Ad26.COV2.S was injected intramuscularly once, or twice 56 days apart.

Data came from immunoSEQ multiplex PCR; TCRdb stores just in-frame clones and leaves some out. The sample carries more than 400,000 clones, 90% recorded once. Noted treatment: approximately 18 received Ad26.COV2.S at low or high dose, single or two shots; about 5 received placebo; per-sample allocation not given. Each sample was drawn 63 days after the first injection (of vaccine or placebo). This vaccine is an Ad26 vector that expresses the Wuhan-strain SARS-CoV-2 spike. Germline V gene data show CDR1 as SGHTA and CDR2 as FQGNSA. Trimming cost V 1 base and J 0 bases, with 2 bases left between them. This CDR3 spans 13 amino acids.

The rearrangement joins TRBV7-2 to TRBJ2-3; D is uncertain. Specimen: peripheral blood, collected in a trial of Ad26.COV2.S vaccine versus placebo. The source is a person between 18 and 65 years old who received the Ad26.COV2.S COVID-19 vaccine or a placebo. The CDR3 nucleotides are TGTGCCAGCAGCTTAGATAGCACAGATACGCAGTATTTT. Residues: CASSLDSTDTQYF.